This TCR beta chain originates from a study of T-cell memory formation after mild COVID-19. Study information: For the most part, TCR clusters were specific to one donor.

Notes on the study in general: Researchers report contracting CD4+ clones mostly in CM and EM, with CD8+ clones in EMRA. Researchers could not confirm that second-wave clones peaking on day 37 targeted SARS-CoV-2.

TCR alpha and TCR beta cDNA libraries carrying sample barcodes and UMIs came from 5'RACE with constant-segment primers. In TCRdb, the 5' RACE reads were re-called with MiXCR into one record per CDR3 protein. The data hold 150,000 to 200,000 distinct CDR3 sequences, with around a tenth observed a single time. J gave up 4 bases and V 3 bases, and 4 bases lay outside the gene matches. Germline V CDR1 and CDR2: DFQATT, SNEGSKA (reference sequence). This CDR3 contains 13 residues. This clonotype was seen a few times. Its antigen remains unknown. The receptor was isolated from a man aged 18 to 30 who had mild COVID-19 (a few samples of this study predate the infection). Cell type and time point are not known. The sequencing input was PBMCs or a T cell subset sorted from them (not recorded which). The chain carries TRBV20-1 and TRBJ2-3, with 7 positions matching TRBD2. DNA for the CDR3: TGCAGTGCTAGGGGGAGGGCCCCAGATACGCAGTATTTT. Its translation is CSARGRAPDTQYF.